This T cell receptor beta chain emerged from a study of type 1 regulatory T cells. Background on the study: An in vitro protocol generated T-allo10, a Tr1-enriched, alloantigen-specific CD4 T cell product.

TCRdb re-analysed the reads in MiXCR, keeping a single row per CDR3 protein. The sample contains about 71,000 distinct CDR3 sequences, around 20% of which appear only once. Whole-study findings and limits: Compared with non-Tr1 cells, Tr1 cells showed a narrower TCR repertoire.

The CDR3 runs to 13 residues. Trimming removed 3 bases from V and 3 bases from J; junction bases left unmatched: 3. Looked up from germline, CDR1 is SGHRS and CDR2 is YFSETQ. This clonotype was recorded a few times. Its target is not known. Sequencing was done on a sample of cultured type 1 regulatory T (Tr1) cells, either the whole culture or a sorted fraction (not recorded which). The genes are TRBV5-1 and TRBJ2-7, with 7 bases matching TRBD2. The origin of this receptor is a human donor in good health. CDR3 sequence reads: CASSWEGRYEQYF. As DNA, the CDR3 is TGCGCCAGCAGCTGGGAGGGACGCTACGAGCAGTACTTC.